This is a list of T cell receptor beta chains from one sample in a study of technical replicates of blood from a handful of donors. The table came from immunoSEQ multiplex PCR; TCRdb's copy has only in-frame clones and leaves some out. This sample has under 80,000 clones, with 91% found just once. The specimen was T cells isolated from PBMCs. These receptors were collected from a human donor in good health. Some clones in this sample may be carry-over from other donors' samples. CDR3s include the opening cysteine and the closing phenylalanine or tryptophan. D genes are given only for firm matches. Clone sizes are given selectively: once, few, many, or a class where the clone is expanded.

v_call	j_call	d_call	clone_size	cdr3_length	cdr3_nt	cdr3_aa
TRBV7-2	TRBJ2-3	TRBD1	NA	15	TGTGCCAGCAGTAGGGGGCGACTGAATACAGATACGCAGTATTTT	CASSRGRLNTDTQYF
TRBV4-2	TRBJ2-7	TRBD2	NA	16	TGTGCCAGCAGCCAGGGGACTAGCGGGAGCTCCTACGAGCAGTACTTC	CASSQGTSGSSYEQYF
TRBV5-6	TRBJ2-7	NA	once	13	TGTGCCAGCAGCGTCGGGGTTCCCTACGAGCAGTACTTC	CASSVGVPYEQYF
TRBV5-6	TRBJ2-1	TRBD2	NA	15	TGTGCCAGCAGCCCGGGACTAGCGGGACACAATGAGCAGTTCTTC	CASSPGLAGHNEQFF
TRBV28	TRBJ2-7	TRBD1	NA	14	TGTGCCAGCAGTCTCCGGGACAGGGATGCCGAGCAGTACTTC	CASSLRDRDAEQYF
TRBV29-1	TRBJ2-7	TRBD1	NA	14	TGCAGCGTCGCTTCCGGGACAGGGGATTCCGAGCAGTACTTC	CSVASGTGDSEQYF
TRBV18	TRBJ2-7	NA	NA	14	TGTGCCAGCTCACCAGAAAGCACGTCCTACGAGCAGTACTTC	CASSPESTSYEQYF
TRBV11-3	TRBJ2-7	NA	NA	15	TGTGCCAGCAGCTTATCGGACTCCAGCGCGGACGAGCAGTACTTC	CASSLSDSSADEQYF
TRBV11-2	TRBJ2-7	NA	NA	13	TGTGCCAGCAGCCGGGACACCCTAAACGAGCAGTACTTC	CASSRDTLNEQYF
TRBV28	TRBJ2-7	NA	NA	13	TGTGCCAGCAGCAAGAGGGGGAACAACGAGCAGTACTTC	CASSKRGNNEQYF
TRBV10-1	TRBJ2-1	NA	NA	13	TGCGCCAGCAGTGAAAGTAGTTCCGGGGTGGAATTCTTC	CASSESSSGVEFF
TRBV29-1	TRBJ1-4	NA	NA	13	TGCAGCGTTGAGGGACGACAGGCTGAAAAACTGTTTTTT	CSVEGRQAEKLFF
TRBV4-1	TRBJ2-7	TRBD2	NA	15	TGCGCCAGCAGCCAAGGTTTGCGGGAGGCTCCCGAGCAGTACTTC	CASSQGLREAPEQYF
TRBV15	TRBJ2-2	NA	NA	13	TGTGCCACCAGCAGAGTCAGGGCTGGGGAGCTGTTTTTT	CATSRVRAGELFF
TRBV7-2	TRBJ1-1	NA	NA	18	TGTGCCAGCAGCTTAATGATAACTAACAGGGCCAGCGCGTCGGAAGCTTTCTTT	CASSLMITNRASASEAFF
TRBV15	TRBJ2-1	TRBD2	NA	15	TGTGCCACCAGCAAACTAGCGGGAGCGCACAATGAGCAGTTCTTC	CATSKLAGAHNEQFF
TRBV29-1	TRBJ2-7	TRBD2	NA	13	TGCAGCGTTTTAGGCGGGAGCTACTACGAGCAGTACTTC	CSVLGGSYYEQYF
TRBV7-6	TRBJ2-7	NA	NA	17	TGTGCCAGCAGCTTAGGAGTCGGGGAGAGCAGAGGCTACGAGCAGTACTTC	CASSLGVGESRGYEQYF
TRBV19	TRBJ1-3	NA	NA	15	TGTGCCAGTAGTATAAGCGGACAGTCTGGAAACACCATATATTTT	CASSISGQSGNTIYF
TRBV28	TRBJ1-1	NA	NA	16	TGTGCCAGCAGTTGGCTACAGCCCCCGTTTTCCACTGAAGCTTTCTTT	CASSWLQPPFSTEAFF
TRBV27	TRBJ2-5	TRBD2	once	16	TGTGCCAGCAGTTTACGGGGGGGCCCTAAACAAGAGACCCAGTACTTC	CASSLRGGPKQETQYF
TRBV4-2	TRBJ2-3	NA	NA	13	TGTGCCAGCAGCCGACAGGCGGCAGATACGCAGTATTTT	CASSRQAADTQYF
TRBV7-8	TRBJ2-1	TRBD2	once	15	TGTGCCAGCAGCTTAACGGGAGGGTCCTACAATGAGCAGTTCTTC	CASSLTGGSYNEQFF
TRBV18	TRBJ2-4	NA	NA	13	TGTGCCAGCTCACCGACAGCAGAAAACATTCAGTACTTC	CASSPTAENIQYF
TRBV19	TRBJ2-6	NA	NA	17	TGTGCCAGTAGTCTTTATCCGCAGGGTGCAGGGGCCAACGTCCTGACTTTC	CASSLYPQGAGANVLTF
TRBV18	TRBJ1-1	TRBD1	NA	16	TGTGCCAGCTCACCACAGGGGGCCATACGAGGAACTGAAGCTTTCTTT	CASSPQGAIRGTEAFF
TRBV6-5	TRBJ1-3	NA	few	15	TGTGCCAGCAGCCCTTCTCGGGGGTCAGGAAACACCATATATTTT	CASSPSRGSGNTIYF
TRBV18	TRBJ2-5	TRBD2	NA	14	TGTGCCAGCTCTCAAGGGGACTATCAAGAGACCCAGTACTTC	CASSQGDYQETQYF
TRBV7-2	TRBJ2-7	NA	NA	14	TGTGCCAGCAGCTTAGAGTACAGTACCTACGAGCAGTACTTC	CASSLEYSTYEQYF
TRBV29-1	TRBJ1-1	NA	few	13	TGCAGCGTCGAACAGGGAGGGAACACTGAAGCTTTCTTT	CSVEQGGNTEAFF
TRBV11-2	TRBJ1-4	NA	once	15	TGTGCCAGCCGACACTGGGGAGAGACTAATGAAAAACTGTTTTTT	CASRHWGETNEKLFF
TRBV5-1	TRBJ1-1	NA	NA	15	TGCGCCAGCAGCTTGCAAGCACTTATGAACACTGAAGCTTTCTTT	CASSLQALMNTEAFF
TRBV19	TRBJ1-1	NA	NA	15	TGTGCCAGTACCTCCCCAGGGTCAATGAACACTGAAGCTTTCTTT	CASTSPGSMNTEAFF